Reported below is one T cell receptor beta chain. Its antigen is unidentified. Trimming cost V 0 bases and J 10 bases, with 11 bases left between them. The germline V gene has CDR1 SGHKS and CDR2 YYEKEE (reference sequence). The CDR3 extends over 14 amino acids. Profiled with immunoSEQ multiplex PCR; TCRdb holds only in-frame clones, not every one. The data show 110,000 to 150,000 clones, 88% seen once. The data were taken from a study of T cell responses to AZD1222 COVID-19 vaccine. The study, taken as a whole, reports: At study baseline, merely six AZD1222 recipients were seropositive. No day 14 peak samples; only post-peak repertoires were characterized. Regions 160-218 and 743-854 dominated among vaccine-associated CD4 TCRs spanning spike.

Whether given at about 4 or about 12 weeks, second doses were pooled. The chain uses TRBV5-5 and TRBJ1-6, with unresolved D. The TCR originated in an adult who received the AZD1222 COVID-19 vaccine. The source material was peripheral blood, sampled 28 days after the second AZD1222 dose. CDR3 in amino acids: CASSLAGFDSPLHF. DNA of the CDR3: TGTGCCAGCAGCTTGGCCGGTTTCGACTCACCCCTCCACTTT.